This T cell receptor (beta chain) was identified during a study of blood T cells in healthy people across ages (dated by TCRdb to between 2015 and 2017). Study-wide context: In model experiments, roughly one uniquely barcoded TCR beta cDNA molecule per two T cells was captured by template switching. To track age-related changes in TCR beta repertoire diversity, the study relied on deep sequencing normalized with unique cDNA molecular identifiers. Four age groups were formed from the donors: young (average approximately 16 years), middle-aged (around 41), aged (62) and long-lived (about 80). To avoid experimental bias, donors of different ages were randomly spread across the sequencing lanes. Two additional independent replicas of 1 million unique cDNA reads from the same blood draw were analyzed for two donors (one aged 18 to 30 and one aged 80 or older).

The donors were some 36 Caucasian individuals from Russia, aged roughly 6 to 100 years, who were systemically healthy. Roughly 9.5 milliliters of peripheral blood were drawn from each donor into EDTA-treated Vacutainer tubes. PBMCs were isolated by Ficoll-Paque density-gradient centrifugation, with at least 7 million obtained per sample. Trizol reagent was used to extract total RNA from the PBMCs, yielding at least 6 micrograms per sample. The percentages of naive CD45RAhigh/CD27high T cells were determined by flow cytometry on a PBMC aliquot from every donor. Overall study outcomes, separate from this receptor: Observed TCR beta diversity per million T cells fell roughly linearly with age, and a significant reduction was already apparent by age around 39. Estimates of total diversity from one million sequenced T cells were regarded as lower bounds and underestimates. Compared with the aged group, the long-lived group had more naive CD4+ T cells, fewer expanded clones and increased TCR diversity, a pattern suggesting age selection. The percentage of naive T cells measured by flow cytometry correlated strongly with observed TCR beta diversity. Conclusive comparison of naive and antigen-experienced compartments was prevented by the profiling of bulk unsorted PBMCs. Because donor CMV infection status was unknown, age-related changes in expanded clonotypes were potentially confounded.

A word on this clonotype: Its antigen is still unknown. No quality values exist for individual bases; no much larger clone is one base distant.

Library method: 5' RACE. Data came from an Illumina HiSeq 2500. A second roughly 7 to 11 cycle PCR used a sample-barcoded 5' primer and a J-beta primer mix. A unique molecular identifier was introduced onto each TCR beta cDNA molecule by a template-switch 5' adaptor carrying 12 random nucleotides. Each sample yielded at least 2.5 million CDR3-containing paired-end reads. All of the RNA was converted into first-strand cDNA using the Mint cDNA synthesis kit, with a TRBC-specific oligonucleotide serving as the primer. After uracil-DNA glycosylase treatment, a first 18-cycle PCR used universal primers M1SS and BC2_uni_R on all cDNA. The authors' analysis ran thus. Normalization of each sample was performed by random selection of 1 million high-quality reads, each carrying a distinct molecular identifier. Reads sharing molecular identifiers were discarded rather than binned into consensus sequences. MiTCR, set to a Q25 quality threshold and the strictest error-elimination algorithm, was used for CDR3 identification, clonotype clustering and error correction. A nonparametric unseen species model with Euler transformation was used to estimate lower-bound total TCR beta diversity. TCRdb trimmed the raw reads at Q25, called clones with MiXCR and kept productive beta chains. A single entry per CDR3 protein holds the most common genes and DNA from its merged rows. The authors' filters were not applied to this entry. The sample table contains hundreds of thousands of distinct CDR3 sequences; only one count was recorded for 58% of them. The leading ten clones occupy 20% to 25% of the sample.

Source material: blood. This receptor was obtained from a man aged 25 to 40 in good health.

The nucleotides read TGTGCCATCAGTGTACCGAACAGGTGGGGGAACACTGAAGCTTTCTTT. Its amino acids are CAISVPNRWGNTEAFF. The rearranged segments are TRBV10-3 and TRBJ1-1; TRBD1 is perhaps the D gene, given 5 matching bases. Based on the germline V gene, the CDR1 and CDR2 sequences are ENHRY and SYGVKD. Its CDR3 holds 16 amino acids, cysteine through phenylalanine. This entry keeps only the CDR3 DNA: 48 bases, framed from base 1. Trimming removed 4 bases from V and 1 base from J, leaving 16 bases between the germline ends.